This T cell receptor (beta chain) was captured in a study of neurological immune-mediated disorders. This clonotype was counted at least ten times. There are 14 residues in the CDR3. Germline-derived CDR1 and CDR2 are MDHEN and SYDVKM. The junction had 2 bases not matched to a gene; V was cut back by 6 bases and J by 3 bases. TCRdb re-analysed the 5' RACE reads in MiXCR, keeping a single row per CDR3 protein. The sample has roughly 17,000 distinct CDR3 sequences, approximately 2.5% seen once. The sequence was obtained from a woman younger than 35 with multiple sclerosis. Sequenced: PBMCs. V is TRBV28 and J is TRBJ2-2; 9 bases align to TRBD1. CDR3 bases: TGTGCCAGCAGGGGACAGGGTCACACCGGGGAGCTGTTTTTT. It yields the protein CASRGQGHTGELFF.